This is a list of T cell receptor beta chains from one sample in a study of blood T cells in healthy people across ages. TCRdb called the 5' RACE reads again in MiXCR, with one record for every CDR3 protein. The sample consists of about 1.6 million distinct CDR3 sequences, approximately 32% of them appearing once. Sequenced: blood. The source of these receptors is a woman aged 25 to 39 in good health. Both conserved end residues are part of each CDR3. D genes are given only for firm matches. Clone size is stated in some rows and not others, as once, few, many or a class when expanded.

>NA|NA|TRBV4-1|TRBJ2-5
CASSQGLDLQETQYF
TGCGCCAGCAGCCAAGGGCTTGACCTCCAAGAGACCCAGTACTTC
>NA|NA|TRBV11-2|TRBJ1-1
CASSLRAPEAFF
TGTGCCAGCAGCTTAAGAGCCCCTGAAGCTTTCTTT
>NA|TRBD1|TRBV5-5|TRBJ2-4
CARSLQLGTAYKNIQYF
TGTGCCAGGAGCTTGCAATTGGGGACAGCATACAAAAACATTCAGTACTTC
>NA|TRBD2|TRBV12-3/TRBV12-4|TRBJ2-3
CASNTAGAGDTQYF
TGTGCCAGCAATACAGCGGGGGCGGGAGATACGCAGTATTTT
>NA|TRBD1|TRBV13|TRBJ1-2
CASSPQGVNYGYTF
TGTGCCAGCAGCCCGCAGGGGGTCAACTATGGCTACACCTTC
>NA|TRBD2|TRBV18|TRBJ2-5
CASSPKGGGETQYF
TGTGCCAGCTCACCTAAGGGCGGGGGAGAGACCCAGTACTTC
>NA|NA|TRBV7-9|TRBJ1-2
CASSPQVTYGYTF
TGTGCCAGCAGCCCGCAGGTGACCTATGGCTACACCTTC
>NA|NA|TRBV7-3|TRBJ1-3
CASSLGAGRGNTIYF
TGTGCCAGCAGCTTGGGGGCAGGGCGTGGAAACACCATATATTTT
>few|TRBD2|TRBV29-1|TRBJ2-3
CSVEKGLAVLGGTQYF
TGCAGCGTCGAAAAGGGACTAGCGGTACTAGGGGGTACGCAGTATTTT
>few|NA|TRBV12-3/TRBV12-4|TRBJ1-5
CASSFDWGISNQPQHF
TGTGCCAGCAGTTTTGATTGGGGTATTAGCAATCAGCCCCAGCATTTT
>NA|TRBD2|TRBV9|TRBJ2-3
CASRDHGTTTDTQYF
TGTGCCAGTCGCGACCATGGGACTACGACAGATACGCAGTATTTT